The following is a T cell receptor beta chain sequence with its context. Produced via immunoSEQ multiplex PCR; TCRdb's table is partial and in-frame only. This table has about 100,000 clones, approximately 92% appearing once. The CDR3 extends over 13 amino acids. CDR1 is MNHEY and CDR2 is SMNVEV in the germline V gene (reference sequence). The V gene lost 4 bases and the J gene lost 6 bases, with 10 bases spanning the gap. This entry is derived from a study of T cell changes during pregnancy in multiple sclerosis. The TCR originated in a female donor with multiple sclerosis, enrolled in a pregnancy study. Sequences were derived from peripheral blood, sampled in the second trimester of pregnancy. This chain joins TRBV27 and TRBJ1-5; possible D gene TRBD1, 5 bases. The CDR3 DNA reads TGTGCCAGCAGTTGGGGGGTTGGTCAGCCCCAGCATTTT. Encoded protein: CASSWGVGQPQHF.